A single sample is the source of the 23 T cell receptor beta chains below, sequenced in a study of stem cell transplantation in POMP-related autoinflammatory disease listed by TCRdb under 2021. Library preparation used the immunoSEQ multiplex PCR assay. Sourced from immuneACCESS, this table was stored by TCRdb with only in-frame sequences that have V and J called. A share of the clones is absent; for the studies checked, an unresolved V gene accounts for under half, and the remainder has no known explanation. The sample profile shows 68,000 or so clones; approximately 91% of them were found once. The top ten clonotypes cover more than 0.55% of the sample. In the paper's terms, the time point label means: after hematopoietic stem cell transplant. The material was CD4+ T cells from PBMCs, obtained after stem cell transplantation. These receptors all stem from a human patient with POMP-related autoinflammation and immune dysregulation (PRAID). After a transplant, the donor of the graft may account for some T cells.

The chain joins TRBV23-1 to TRBJ2-1; no clear D gene. TRBV23-1 is sorted into the ORF group, with uncertain function. There are 12 residues in the CDR3. The ends were cut back, 2 bases at V and 7 bases at J, with 6 bases in the middle. This CDR3 reads CASSQAGNEQFF. The CDR3 region has the DNA TGCGCCAGCAGTCAAGCCGGGAATGAGCAGTTCTTC.

This clone showed up just once. The V gene is TRBV12-5, the J gene TRBJ2-7; D possibly corresponds to TRBD1 (5 bases). Germline V CDR1 and CDR2: LGHNT, FRNRAP. The germline V and J ends were trimmed by 0 bases and 3 bases, with 15 bases remaining between them. The CDR3 has 16 residues. This CDR3 is CASGLVFGQGYYEQYV. CDR3 DNA: TGTGCTAGTGGTTTGGTATTCGGGCAGGGTTACTACGAGCAGTACGTC.

The V gene is TRBV3-1 (or the pseudogene TRBV3-2), the J gene TRBJ2-2; 7 positions agree with TRBD1. The CDR3 extends over 14 amino acids. Per the germline V gene, CDR1 is LGHDT and CDR2 is YNNKEL (reference sequence). The V gene end was trimmed by 11 bases and the J gene end by 4 bases; junction bases not matched to a gene: 10. CDR3 in DNA: TGTGCCCGCCCAGGGGGTGGGGGCACCGGGGAGCTGTTTTTT. It codes for CARPGGGGTGELFF.

V gene TRBV7-9 combines with J gene TRBJ2-7; 7 positions agree with TRBD1. Germline-derived CDR1 and CDR2 are SEHNR and FQNEAQ (reference sequence). The V and J ends lost 5 bases and 3 bases, in that order; junction bases with no gene match: 4. The CDR3 runs 13 residues. The CDR3 bases are TGTGCCAGCAGCCGACAGGGCCGCTACGAGCAGTACTTC. It yields the protein CASSRQGRYEQYF.

This chain uses TRBV28 with TRBJ1-3; 9 positions match TRBD1. The length of the CDR3 is 16 residues. CDR1 MDHEN and CDR2 SYDVKM come from the germline V gene. V shed 2 bases and J 4 bases; nucleotides not matched to a gene: 6. The CDR3 region is CASSLAGQGYGNTIYF. Here the CDR3 DNA reads TGTGCCAGCAGTTTAGCGGGACAGGGATACGGAAACACCATATATTTT.

Here the CDR3 DNA reads TGCGCCAGCAGCTTGGCGGGTGGCGGACCAGATACGCAGTATTTT. Residues: CASSLAGGGPDTQYF. V usage is TRBV5-1 and J usage is TRBJ2-3, with unresolved D. The CDR3 loop spans 15 amino acids. Germline CDR1 is SGHRS and CDR2 is YFSETQ. Trimming shortened V by 0 bases and J by 4 bases, and 12 bases separated the two germline ends. The whole variable domain, remainder taken from reference TRBV5-1 and TRBJ2-3, is KAGVTQTPRYLIKTRGQQVTLSCSPISGHRSVSWYQQTPGQGLQFLFEYFSETQRNKGNFPGRFSGRQFSNSRSEMNVSTLELGDSALYLCASSLAGGGPDTQYFGPGTRLTVL.

The chain links TRBV24-1 to TRBJ2-3; D call uncertain. Germline CDR1 is KGHDR and CDR2 is SFDVKD. The V gene lost 6 bases and the J gene lost 2 bases, with 8 bases spanning the gap. CDR3 length: 13 residues. Here the CDR3 reads CATSNGVTDTQYF. In nucleotides, the CDR3 is TGTGCCACCAGTAACGGTGTCACAGATACGCAGTATTTT.

V and J are TRBV28 and TRBJ2-1; D is perhaps TRBD1 (6 bases). Trimming removed 3 bases at V and 7 bases at J, with 10 bases between. CDR3 length: 13 residues. Germline-derived CDR1 and CDR2 are MDHEN and SYDVKM. For the CDR3, the DNA is TGTGCCAGCAGTTTGGGGGCAGGGAATGAGCAGTTCTTC. It translates to CASSLGAGNEQFF.

CDR3 protein: CASSHTANSPLHF. Here the CDR3 DNA reads TGTGCCAGCTCACATACAGCGAATTCACCCCTCCACTTT. The chain joins TRBV18 to TRBJ1-6; no firm D call. CDR3 size: 13 residues. The V and J ends lost 4 bases and 7 bases respectively, with 8 bases between them. The germline V gene has CDR1 KGHSH and CDR2 LQKENI.

The chain couples TRBV6-5 to TRBJ2-6; D is unresolved. Germline CDR1 MNHEY, CDR2 SVGAGI. This CDR3 is 14 amino acids long. Trimming pared 2 bases from V and 2 bases from J, leaving 4 bases between. The CDR3 DNA reads as TGTGCCAGCAGTTACAGGGCTGGGGCCAACGTCCTGACTTTC. Amino acids: CASSYRAGANVLTF.

V gene TRBV29-1 combines with J gene TRBJ1-1; D remains ambiguous. CDR1 and CDR2 from the germline V gene are SQVTM and ANQGSEA. The CDR3 has 10 residues. The V gene lost 4 bases and the J gene lost 7 bases, with 7 bases spanning the gap. Here the CDR3 reads CSVGGIEAFF. In DNA form, the CDR3 reads TGCAGCGTTGGGGGAATTGAAGCTTTCTTT.

The V call is TRBV4-2, the J call TRBJ2-5, with a weak D call TRBD1 (5 bases). This CDR3 has 14 residues. CDR1 LGHNA and CDR2 YNFKEQ come from the germline V gene. The V and J ends lost 0 bases and 5 bases respectively, with 10 bases between them. The CDR3 reads CASSQEGQGETQYF. In DNA, the CDR3 is TGTGCCAGCAGCCAAGAAGGGCAGGGCGAGACCCAGTACTTC.

CDR3 sequence: CASSEYGQGLGGELFF. CDR3 in DNA: TGTGCCAGCAGTGAATACGGACAGGGTTTGGGCGGGGAGCTGTTTTTT. The V and J genes are TRBV25-1 and TRBJ2-2; TRBD1 aligns across 8 bases. The junction had 7 bases not matched to a gene; V was cut back by 0 bases and J by 7 bases. The germline V gene encodes CDR1 MGHDK and CDR2 SYGVNS. This CDR3 region has 16 residues. The complete variable domain, with remaining parts taken from reference TRBV25-1 and TRBJ2-2, reads EADIYQTPRYLVIGTGKKITLECSQTMGHDKMYWYQQDPGMELHLIHYSYGVNSTEKGDLSSESTVSRIRTEHFPLTLESARPSHTSQYLCASSEYGQGLGGELFFGEGSRLTVL.

The V gene is TRBV7-8, the J gene TRBJ1-1; D uncertain. The CDR3 is 13 residues long. Looked up from germline, CDR1 is SGHVS and CDR2 is FQNEAQ. V was shortened by 1 base and J by 8 bases, with 11 bases between the two germline ends. The DNA of the CDR3 is TGTGCCAGCAGCTTAGACCCGGACGGCGAAGCTTTCTTT. Translated: CASSLDPDGEAFF.

The CDR3 region has the DNA TGCGCCAGCAGGTCGGGACGGCTTAGCTCCTATAATTCACCCCTCCACTTT. As protein: CASRSGRLSSYNSPLHF. This chain links TRBV5-1 with TRBJ1-6, with a tentative D call TRBD1 (5 bases). Germline V gives CDR1 SGHRS, CDR2 YFSETQ. V was clipped by 5 bases and J by 0 bases, with 15 bases between them. The CDR3 is 17 residues long.

This sequence joins TRBV9 and TRBJ2-7, with 7 bases identical to TRBD1. CDR1 is SGDLS and CDR2 is YYNGEE in the germline V gene. The CDR3 runs 13 residues. The trim removed 4 bases at V and 3 bases at J, leaving 4 bases unmatched. The CDR3 bases are TGTGCCAGCAGCCGGGACAGACACTACGAGCAGTACTTC. Its translation is CASSRDRHYEQYF. The full variable domain, its missing parts supplied by reference TRBV9 and TRBJ2-7, is DSGVTQTPKHLITATGQRVTLRCSPRSGDLSVYWYQQSLDQGLQFLIQYYNGEERAKGNILERFSAQQFPDLHSELNLSSLELGDSALYFCASSRDRHYEQYFGPGTRLTVT.

This chain links TRBV5-4 with TRBJ2-3; D remains ambiguous. V lost 1 base, J lost 6 bases, and 6 bases lay in between. The CDR3 loop spans 12 amino acids. Per germline, CDR1 SGHNT and CDR2 YYREEE (reference sequence). CDR3 in amino acids: CASSLIGDTQYF. The DNA of the CDR3 is TGTGCCAGCAGCTTGATTGGCGATACGCAGTATTTT.

This chain connects TRBV6-5 to TRBJ1-6; D gene unclear. CDR1 and CDR2 from the germline V gene are MNHEY and SVGAGI. V was pared by 5 bases and J by 8 bases, with 10 bases between. This CDR3 comprises 13 residues. The CDR3 loop reads CASSTNWDSPLHF. CDR3 nucleotide sequence: TGTGCCAGCAGTACCAACTGGGATTCACCCCTCCACTTT.

This clone was recorded once. The gene calls are TRBV6-5 and TRBJ1-1; D not resolved. The germline gives CDR1 MNHEY, CDR2 SVGAGI. Trimming took 5 bases from V and 1 from J, leaving 11 bases between them. CDR3 length: 14 residues. Written as DNA, the CDR3 is TGTGCCAGCAGTCCGGCGTCGGGGAACACTGAAGCTTTCTTT. It encodes CASSPASGNTEAFF.

This clone was observed a single time. V and J are TRBV6-5 and TRBJ2-5; D is undetermined. Per the germline V gene, CDR1 is MNHEY and CDR2 is SVGAGI. The CDR3 contains 14 residues. V was clipped by 0 bases and J by 3 bases, with 8 bases between them. CDR3 sequence: CASSYSGPEETQYF. As DNA, the CDR3 is TGTGCCAGCAGTTACTCCGGCCCCGAAGAGACCCAGTACTTC.

The chain uses TRBV28 and TRBJ1-2; D possibly corresponds to TRBD1 (6 bases). Germline lookup yields CDR1 MDHEN and CDR2 SYDVKM. V gave up 5 bases and J gave up 3 bases, with 13 bases separating them. The CDR3 covers 14 residues. The CDR3 sequence is CASSPAGTHYGYTF. In DNA, the CDR3 is TGTGCCAGCAGTCCCGCGGGGACACACTATGGCTACACCTTC.

The CDR3 loop is CASSLDRGLNEQYF. Written as DNA, the CDR3 is TGTGCCAGCAGCTTGGACAGGGGGCTCAACGAGCAGTACTTC. The chain links TRBV5-4 to TRBJ2-7; 9 bases align to TRBD1. CDR3 length: 14 residues. J gave up 5 bases and V 0 bases, and 3 bases lay outside the gene matches. Germline CDR1 is SGHNT and CDR2 is YYREEE (reference sequence).

In its sample, this clone was seen once. The V gene is TRBV24-1, the J gene TRBJ2-4, with a tentative D call TRBD1 (5 bases). The CDR3 consists of 17 residues. CDR1 and CDR2 (germline): KGHDR, SFDVKD. V was pared by 3 bases and J by 0 bases, with 14 bases between. The CDR3 reads CATSDPEPGKAKNIQYF. DNA of the CDR3: TGTGCCACCAGTGATCCGGAGCCAGGGAAAGCCAAAAACATTCAGTACTTC.